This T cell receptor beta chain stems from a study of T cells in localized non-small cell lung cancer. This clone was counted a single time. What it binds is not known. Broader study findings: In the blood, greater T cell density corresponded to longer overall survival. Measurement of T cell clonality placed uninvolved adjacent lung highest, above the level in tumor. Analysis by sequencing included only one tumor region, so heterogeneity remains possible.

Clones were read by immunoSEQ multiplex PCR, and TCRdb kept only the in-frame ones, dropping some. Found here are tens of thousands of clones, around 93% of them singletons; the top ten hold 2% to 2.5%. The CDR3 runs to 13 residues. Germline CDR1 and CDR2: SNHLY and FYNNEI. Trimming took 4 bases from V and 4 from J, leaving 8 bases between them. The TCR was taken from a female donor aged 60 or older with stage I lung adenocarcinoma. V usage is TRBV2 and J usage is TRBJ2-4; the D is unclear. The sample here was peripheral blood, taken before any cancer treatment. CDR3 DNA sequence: TGTGCCAGCAGTGTAGGTCAGAAAAACATTCAGTACTTC. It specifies CASSVGQKNIQYF.